The 14 T cell receptor beta chains in this list originate from one sample, sequenced in a study of OX40 agonist ivuxolimab in advanced cancers. Measured with immunoSEQ multiplex PCR; TCRdb has only the in-frame clones, and not every one. The table lists 65,000 to 95,000 clones, approximately 85% of them singletons. Material: CD4+ or CD8+ T cells sorted from blood, obtained in a trial of the OX40 agonist ivuxolimab. The receptor source for this set is an adult with an advanced solid tumor such as melanoma, head and neck, liver or kidney cancer.

Note on this clone: The junction departs from germline at one end; a sequencing error may be responsible. This rearrangement joins TRBV9 to TRBJ2-2; 8 nucleotides line up with TRBD2. Per the germline V gene, CDR1 is SGDLS and CDR2 is YYNGEE. There are 14 residues in the CDR3. CDR3 sequence reads: CASSTGLSAGEPFF. The DNA of the CDR3 is TGTGCCAGCAGCACGGGACTTTCAGCGGGGGAGCCGTTTTTT.

The J gene is TRBJ2-7, the V gene TRBV27; D remains ambiguous. The CDR3 sequence is 17 residues long. Trimming shortened V by 5 bases and J by 1 base, and 21 bases separated the two germline ends. Germline CDR1 and CDR2: MNHEY and SMNVEV (reference sequence). CDR3 in DNA: TGTGCCAGCAGTCCGCTGGCCGTGAACGACCCATCCTACGAGCAGTACTTC. This sequence encodes CASSPLAVNDPSYEQYF.

The chain couples TRBV2 to TRBJ1-1, with 8 nucleotides matching TRBD1. The junction had 3 bases not matched to a gene; V was cut back by 6 bases and J by 0 bases. Germline V gene lookup returns CDR1 SNHLY and CDR2 FYNNEI. The CDR3 contains 14 residues. CDR3 loop: CASRGTGLNTEAFF. In DNA, the CDR3 is TGTGCCAGCAGGGGGACAGGATTGAACACTGAAGCTTTCTTT.

This clone came up once. The chain joins TRBV10-3 to TRBJ2-1; 8 positions match TRBD2. V was pared by 10 bases and J by 2 bases, with 19 bases of the junction left unmatched. The CDR3 covers 18 residues. Germline CDR1 is ENHRY and CDR2 is SYGVKD. CDR3 DNA sequence: TGTGCCAACGAGCGGTGCGGGAGGAATATGAAAACCTACAATGAGCAGTTCTTC. Translating it yields CANERCGRNMKTYNEQFF.

The chain is built from TRBV14 and TRBJ2-3, with 7 bases matching TRBD2. V dropped 1 base and J dropped 14; count of bases not matched to a gene: 6. CDR3 size: 12 residues. Germline V gene lookup returns CDR1 SGHDN and CDR2 FVKESK. The DNA for the CDR3 is TGTGCCAGCAGCCAAGGAGGCGGGAGAGGGTATTTT. Its protein is CASSQGGGRGYF.

The V call is TRBV5-1, the J call TRBJ2-7; possibly TRBD1 or TRBD2 for D (5 bases each). The CDR3 spans 15 residues. In germline, CDR1 is SGHRS, CDR2 YFSETQ. Trimming removed 4 bases from V and 5 bases from J, with 19 bases in between. CDR3 sequence (DNA): TGCGCCAGCAGCGGGGACGGTTTGCGAGGCCACGAGCAGTACTTC. This gives the protein CASSGDGLRGHEQYF.

This clone was detected a few times. The chain joins TRBV20-1 to TRBJ1-2; D not certain. CDR1 is DFQATT and CDR2 is SNEGSKA in the germline V gene (reference sequence). V was trimmed by 2 bases and J by 6 bases, leaving 7 bases between them. This CDR3 contains 11 residues. In DNA form, the CDR3 reads TGCAGTGCTAGACAGGCGGATGGCTACACCTTC. Translating it yields CSARQADGYTF.

This chain connects TRBV27 to TRBJ1-4; TRBD1 matches at 7 bases. V lost 5 bases to trimming and J lost 2 bases; unmatched junction nucleotides: 5. Germline CDR1 is MNHEY and CDR2 is SMNVEV (reference sequence). The CDR3 totals 15 residues. CDR3 in DNA: TGTGCCAGCAGTAGACTACAGGGGACTAATGAAAAACTGTTTTTT. Its protein is CASSRLQGTNEKLFF.

The J gene is TRBJ2-1, the V gene TRBV9, with D perhaps matching TRBD2 (6 bases). The length of the CDR3 is 16 residues. The germline V and J ends were trimmed by 0 bases and 6 bases, with 16 bases remaining between them. Germline V gene sequence: CDR1 SGDLS, CDR2 YYNGEE. CDR3 loop: CASSVGLSGTPNEQFF. The DNA for the CDR3 is TGTGCCAGCAGCGTAGGGCTCTCCGGGACTCCCAATGAGCAGTTCTTC.

V usage is TRBV21-1 and J usage is TRBJ2-5; the table assigns TRBD2, which was not confirmed against the DNA. TRBV21-1 is tagged as a pseudogene. The CDR3 is 13 amino acids. For the CDR3, the DNA is TGTGCCAGCAGCAAAGCCGGGGGGGAGACCCAGTACTTC. The encoded protein is CASSKAGGETQYF.

For the CDR3, the DNA is TGTGCCAGCAGCTTACAGGGATCGAATTCTGAAGCTTTCTTT. Encoded protein: CASSLQGSNSEAFF. The V call is TRBV7-3, the J call TRBJ1-1, with D possibly TRBD1 on 5 matching bases. This CDR3 spans 14 amino acids. V lost 2 bases and J 6 bases, leaving 13 bases between the germline ends. CDR1 and CDR2 from the germline V gene are SGHTA and FQGTGA.

V is TRBV5-1 and J is TRBJ1-6, with 10 bases identical to TRBD1. The germline gives CDR1 SGHRS, CDR2 YFSETQ. With 0 bases clipped from V and 7 bases from J, the junction kept 7 bases outside the gene matches. The CDR3 is 17 residues long. CDR3 amino acids: CASSLDGTGVGNSPLHF. For the CDR3, the DNA is TGCGCCAGCAGCTTGGACGGGACAGGGGTCGGGAATTCACCCCTCCACTTT.

The V gene is TRBV2, the J gene TRBJ2-3, with D hard to call. The CDR3 is 15 amino acids. V was cut by 4 bases and J by 2 bases, with 13 bases left in between. The germline CDR1 and CDR2 sequences are SNHLY and FYNNEI. CDR3 sequence: CASSGGPTYTDTQYF. The CDR3 coding sequence is TGTGCCAGCAGTGGAGGCCCCACCTACACAGATACGCAGTATTTT.

Regarding this clone: The junction does not match germline at one end; this may be a read error. The chain is built from TRBV12-5 and TRBJ1-5; 7 nucleotides match TRBD1. From germline, CDR1 is LGHNT and CDR2 FRNRAP. The CDR3 extends over 11 amino acids. Written as DNA, the CDR3 is TGTGCTAGTGGTTTTGGGACAGCGGGAAATTTT. It translates to CASGFGTAGNF. Based on the CDR3 plus reference TRBV12-5 and TRBJ1-5, the full variable domain is DARVTQTPRHKVTEMGQEVTMRCQPILGHNTVFWYRQTMMQGLELLAYFRNRAPLDDSGMPKDRFSAEMPDATLATLKIQPSEPRDSAVYFCASGFGTAGNFGDGTRLSIL.